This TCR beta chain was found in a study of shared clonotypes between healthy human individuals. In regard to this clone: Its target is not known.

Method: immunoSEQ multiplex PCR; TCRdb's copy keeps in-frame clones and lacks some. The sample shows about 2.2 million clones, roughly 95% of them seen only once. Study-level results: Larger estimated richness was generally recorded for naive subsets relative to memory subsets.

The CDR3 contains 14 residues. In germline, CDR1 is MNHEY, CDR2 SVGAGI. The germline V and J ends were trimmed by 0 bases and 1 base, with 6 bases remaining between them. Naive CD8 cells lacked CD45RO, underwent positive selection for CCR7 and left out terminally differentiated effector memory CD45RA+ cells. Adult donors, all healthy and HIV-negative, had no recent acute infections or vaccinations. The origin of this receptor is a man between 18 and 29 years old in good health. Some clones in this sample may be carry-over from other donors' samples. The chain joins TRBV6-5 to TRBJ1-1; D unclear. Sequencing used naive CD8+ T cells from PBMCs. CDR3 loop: CASSYSKRNTEAFF. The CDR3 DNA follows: TGTGCCAGCAGTTACTCGAAGCGGAACACTGAAGCTTTCTTT.